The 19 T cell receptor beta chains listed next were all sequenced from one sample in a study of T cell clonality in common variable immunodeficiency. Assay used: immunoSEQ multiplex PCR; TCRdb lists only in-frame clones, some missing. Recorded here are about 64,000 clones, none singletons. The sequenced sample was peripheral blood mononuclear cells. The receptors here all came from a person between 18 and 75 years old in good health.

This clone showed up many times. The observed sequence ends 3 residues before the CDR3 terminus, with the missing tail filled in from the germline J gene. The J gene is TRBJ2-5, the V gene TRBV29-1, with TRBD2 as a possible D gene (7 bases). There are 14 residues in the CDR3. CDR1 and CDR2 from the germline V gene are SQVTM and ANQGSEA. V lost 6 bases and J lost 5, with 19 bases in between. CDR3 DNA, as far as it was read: TGCAGCGTCTGGGGGGGGGCTCTACAGGAGACC. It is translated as CSVWGGALQET. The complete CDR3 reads CSVWGGALQETQYF.

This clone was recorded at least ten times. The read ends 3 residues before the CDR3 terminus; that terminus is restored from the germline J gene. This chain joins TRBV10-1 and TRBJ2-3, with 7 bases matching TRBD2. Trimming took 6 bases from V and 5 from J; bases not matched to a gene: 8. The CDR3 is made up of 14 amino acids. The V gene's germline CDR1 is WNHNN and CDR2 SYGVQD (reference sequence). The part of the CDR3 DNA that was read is TGCGCCAGCAGCCCGGTAGCGGGTGTAGATACG. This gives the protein CASSPVAGVDT. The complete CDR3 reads CASSPVAGVDTQYF.

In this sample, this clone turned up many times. The DNA read from the CDR3 is TGCAGTGCTAGGTGGACAGGGGGCGAG. Translation gives CSARWTGGE. The complete CDR3 protein is CSARWTGGEQYF. This chain joins TRBV20-1 and TRBJ2-7, with 10 bases lining up with TRBD1. The read ends 3 residues shy of where the CDR3 ends; the end is completed using the germline J gene. The germline V gene encodes CDR1 DFQATT and CDR2 SNEGSKA (reference sequence). V dropped 3 bases and J dropped 6; count of bases not matched to a gene: 2. This CDR3 is 12 amino acids long.

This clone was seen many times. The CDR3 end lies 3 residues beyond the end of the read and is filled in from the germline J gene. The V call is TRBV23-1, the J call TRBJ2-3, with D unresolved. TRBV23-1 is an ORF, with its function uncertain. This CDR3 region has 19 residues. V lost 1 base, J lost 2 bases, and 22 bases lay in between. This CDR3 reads CASSQLVSAGFIFTDTQYF. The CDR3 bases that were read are TGCGCCAGCAGTCAATTAGTATCGGCAGGTTTCATATTCACAGATACG.

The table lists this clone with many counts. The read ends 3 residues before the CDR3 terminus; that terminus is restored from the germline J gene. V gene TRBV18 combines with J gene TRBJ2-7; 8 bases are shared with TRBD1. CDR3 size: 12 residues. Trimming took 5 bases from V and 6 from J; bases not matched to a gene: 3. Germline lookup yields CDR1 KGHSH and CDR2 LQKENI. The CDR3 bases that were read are TGTGCCAGCTCAGGACAGGGCGGCGAG. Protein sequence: CASSGQGGE. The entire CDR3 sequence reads CASSGQGGEQYF. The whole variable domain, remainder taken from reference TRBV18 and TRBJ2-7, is NAGVMQNPRHLVRRRGQEARLRCSPMKGHSHVYWYRQLPEEGLKFMVYLQKENIIDESGMPKERFSAEFPKEGPSILRIQQVVRGDSAAYFCASSGQGGEQYFGPGTRLTVT.

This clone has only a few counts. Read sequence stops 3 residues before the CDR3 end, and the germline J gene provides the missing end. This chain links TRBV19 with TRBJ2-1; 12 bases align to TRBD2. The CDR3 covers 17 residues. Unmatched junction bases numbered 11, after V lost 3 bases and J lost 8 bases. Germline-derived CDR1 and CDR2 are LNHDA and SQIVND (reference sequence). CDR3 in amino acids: CASSMTSGGLSRDEQFF. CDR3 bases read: TGTGCCAGTAGTATGACTAGCGGGGGCCTCTCGAGGGATGAG.

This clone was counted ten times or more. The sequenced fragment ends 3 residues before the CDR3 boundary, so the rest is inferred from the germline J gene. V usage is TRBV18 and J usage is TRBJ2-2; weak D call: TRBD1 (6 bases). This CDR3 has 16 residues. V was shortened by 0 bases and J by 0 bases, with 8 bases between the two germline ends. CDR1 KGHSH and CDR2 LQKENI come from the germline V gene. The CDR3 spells CASSPPTGPNTGELFF. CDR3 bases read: TGTGCCAGCTCACCACCTACAGGGCCGAACACCGGGGAG.

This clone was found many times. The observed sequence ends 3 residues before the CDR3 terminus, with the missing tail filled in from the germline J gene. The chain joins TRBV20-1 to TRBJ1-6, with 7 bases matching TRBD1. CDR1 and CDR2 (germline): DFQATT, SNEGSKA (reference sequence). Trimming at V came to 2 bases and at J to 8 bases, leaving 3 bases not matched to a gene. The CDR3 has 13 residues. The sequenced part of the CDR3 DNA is TGCAGTGCTAGAAGGCAGGGGGATTCACCC. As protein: CSARRQGDSP. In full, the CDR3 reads CSARRQGDSPLHF.

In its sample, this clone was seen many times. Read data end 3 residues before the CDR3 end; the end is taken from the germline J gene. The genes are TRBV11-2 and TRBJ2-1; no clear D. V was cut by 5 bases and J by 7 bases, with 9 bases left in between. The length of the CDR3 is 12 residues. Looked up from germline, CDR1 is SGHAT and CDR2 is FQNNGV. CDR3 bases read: TGTGCCAGCAGCCCAGTCGTGAATGAG. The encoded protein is CASSPVVNE. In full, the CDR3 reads CASSPVVNEQFF.

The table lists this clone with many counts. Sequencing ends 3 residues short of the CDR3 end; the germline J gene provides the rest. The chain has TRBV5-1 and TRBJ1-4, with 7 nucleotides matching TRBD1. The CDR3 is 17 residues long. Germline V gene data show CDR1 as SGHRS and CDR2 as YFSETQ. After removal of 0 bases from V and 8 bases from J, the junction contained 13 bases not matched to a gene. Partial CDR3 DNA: TGCGCCAGCAGCTTGGCATTACAGGGGCCGCCAGGCGAAAAA. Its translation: CASSLALQGPPGEK. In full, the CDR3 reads CASSLALQGPPGEKLFF.

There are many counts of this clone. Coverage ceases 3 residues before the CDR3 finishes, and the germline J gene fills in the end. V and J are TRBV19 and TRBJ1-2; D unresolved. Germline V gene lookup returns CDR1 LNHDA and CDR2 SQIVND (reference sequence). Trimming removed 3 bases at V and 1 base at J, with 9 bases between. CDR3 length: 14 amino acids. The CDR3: CASSIEQINYGYTF. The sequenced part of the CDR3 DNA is TGTGCCAGTAGTATCGAACAGATTAACTATGGC.

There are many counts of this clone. CDR3 sequence reads: CASHGLGDTGELFF. CDR3 DNA (partial): TGCGCCAGCCACGGACTAGGCGACACCGGGGAG. The chain carries TRBV4-1 and TRBJ2-2; 7 bases are a match to TRBD2. Sequencing ends 3 residues short of the CDR3 end; the germline J gene provides the rest. V dropped 8 bases and J dropped 3; count of bases not matched to a gene: 6. This CDR3 has 14 residues. In germline, CDR1 is MGHRA, CDR2 YSYEKL.

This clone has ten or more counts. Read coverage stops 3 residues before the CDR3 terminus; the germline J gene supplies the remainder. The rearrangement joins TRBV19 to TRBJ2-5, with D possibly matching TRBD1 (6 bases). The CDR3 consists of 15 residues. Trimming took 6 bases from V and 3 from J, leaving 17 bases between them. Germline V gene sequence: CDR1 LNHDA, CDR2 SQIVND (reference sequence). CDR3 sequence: CASRENRDTEETQYF. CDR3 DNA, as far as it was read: TGTGCCAGTAGAGAGAACCGGGACACCGAAGAGACC. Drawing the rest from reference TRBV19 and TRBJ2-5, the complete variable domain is DGGITQSPKYLFRKEGQNVTLSCEQNLNHDAMYWYRQDPGQGLRLIYYSQIVNDFQKGDIAEGYSVSREKKESFPLTVTSAQKNPTAFYLCASRENRDTEETQYFGPGTRLLVL.

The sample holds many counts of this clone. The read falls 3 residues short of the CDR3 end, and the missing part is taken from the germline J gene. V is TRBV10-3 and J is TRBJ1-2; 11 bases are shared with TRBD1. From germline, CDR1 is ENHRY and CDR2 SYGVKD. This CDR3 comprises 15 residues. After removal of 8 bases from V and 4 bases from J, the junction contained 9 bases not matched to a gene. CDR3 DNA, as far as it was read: TGTGCCATCGGAGGGACAGGGGGAACCGTCTATGGC. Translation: CAIGGTGGTVYG. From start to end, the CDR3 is CAIGGTGGTVYGYTF.

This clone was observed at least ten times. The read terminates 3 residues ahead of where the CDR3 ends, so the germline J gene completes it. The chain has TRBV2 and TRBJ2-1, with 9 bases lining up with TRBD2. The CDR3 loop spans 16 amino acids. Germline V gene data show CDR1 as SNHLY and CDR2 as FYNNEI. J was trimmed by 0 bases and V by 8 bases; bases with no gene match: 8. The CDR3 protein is CASFRAGGPSYNEQFF. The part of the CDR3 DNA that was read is TGTGCCAGCTTCCGGGCGGGAGGGCCCTCCTACAATGAG.

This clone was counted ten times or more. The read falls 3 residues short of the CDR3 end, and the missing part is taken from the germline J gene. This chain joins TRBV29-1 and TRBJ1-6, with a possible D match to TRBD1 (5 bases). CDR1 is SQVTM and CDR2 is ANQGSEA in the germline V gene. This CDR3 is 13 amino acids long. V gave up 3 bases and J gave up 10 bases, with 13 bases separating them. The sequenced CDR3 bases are TGCAGCGTTGAGGTTCAGAGGGGATCACCC. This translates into CSVEVQRGSP. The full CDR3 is CSVEVQRGSPLHF.

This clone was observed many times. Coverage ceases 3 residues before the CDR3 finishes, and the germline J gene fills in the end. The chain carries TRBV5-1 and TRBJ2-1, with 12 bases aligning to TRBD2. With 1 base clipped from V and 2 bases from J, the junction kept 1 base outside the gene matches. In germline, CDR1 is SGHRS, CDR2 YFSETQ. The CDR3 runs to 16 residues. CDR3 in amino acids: CASSLPSGGAYNEQFF. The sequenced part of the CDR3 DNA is TGCGCCAGCAGCTTGCCTAGCGGGGGGGCCTACAATGAG.

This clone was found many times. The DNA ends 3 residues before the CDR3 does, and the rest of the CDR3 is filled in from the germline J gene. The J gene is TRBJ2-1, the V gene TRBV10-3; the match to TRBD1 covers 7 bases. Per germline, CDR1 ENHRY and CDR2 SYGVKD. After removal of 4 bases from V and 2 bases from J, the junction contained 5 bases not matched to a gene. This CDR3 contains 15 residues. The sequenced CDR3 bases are TGTGCCATCAGTGTGCTACAGGGGCCCTACAATGAG. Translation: CAISVLQGPYNE. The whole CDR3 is CAISVLQGPYNEQFF.

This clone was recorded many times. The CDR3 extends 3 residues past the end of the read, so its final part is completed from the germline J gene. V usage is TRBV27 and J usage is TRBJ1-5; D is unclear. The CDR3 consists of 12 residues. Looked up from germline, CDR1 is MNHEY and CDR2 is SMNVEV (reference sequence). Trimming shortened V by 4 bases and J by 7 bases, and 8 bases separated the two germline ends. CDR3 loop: CASSSPLQPQHF. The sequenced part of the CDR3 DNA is TGTGCCAGCAGTTCTCCCCTACAGCCC.